This T cell receptor beta chain appears in the sequencing data of a study of human CD8 memory T cell subsets. Study observations and caveats: Estimates that used Chao1 suggested higher diversity in stem-like memory T cells than in precursor exhausted T cells. Apart from T cell receptor beta chains, no chains were sequenced in the study.

In regard to this clonotype: Antigen specificity is unknown.

Libraries targeted TCR beta using 5' RACE with UMIs. In the original analysis: Per TCR beta library, functional CDR3 beta clonotypes numbered roughly 2,600 to 20,000. With the 5' RACE reads reprocessed, TCRdb shows one record per CDR3 protein and no DNA. The V and J calls follow TCRdb's processing rather than the paper's. The table for this sample gives some 10,000 distinct CDR3 sequences. The TPEX subset meant dysfunctional early memory CD8+ cells, CCR7+ PD-1+ TIGIT+. Enrichment for total CD8+ T cells was performed by negative magnetic separation. This CDR3 is 15 amino acids long. Germline V gene sequence: CDR1 SGHNT, CDR2 YENEEA.

The TCR was taken from a human donor in good health. The rearrangement uses TRBV11-3 and TRBJ2-1; checking the TCRdb D call of TRBD1 is not possible without DNA. The sample comprised CD8+ T cells from PBMCs. CDR3 protein: CASSHRDRGYNEQFF.